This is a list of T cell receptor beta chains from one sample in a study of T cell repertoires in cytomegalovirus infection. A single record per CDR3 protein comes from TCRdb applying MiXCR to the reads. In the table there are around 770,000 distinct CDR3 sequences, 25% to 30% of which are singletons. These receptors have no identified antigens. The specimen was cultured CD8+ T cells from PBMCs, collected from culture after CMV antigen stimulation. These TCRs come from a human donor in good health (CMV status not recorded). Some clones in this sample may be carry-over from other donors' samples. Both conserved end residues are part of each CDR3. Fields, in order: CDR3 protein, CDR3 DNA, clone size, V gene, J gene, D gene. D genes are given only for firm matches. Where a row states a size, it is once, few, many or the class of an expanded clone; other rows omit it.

cdr3_aa: CASSTGEDRGQYYNEQFF; cdr3_nt: TGTGCCAGTAGTACTGGGGAGGACAGGGGGCAATACTACAATGAGCAGTTCTTC; clone_size: few; v_call: TRBV19; j_call: TRBJ2-1; d_call: TRBD1
cdr3_aa: CASSYQAAGQAFF; cdr3_nt: TGTGCCAGCAGTTACCAAGCCGCAGGGCAAGCTTTCTTT; clone_size: few; v_call: TRBV6-5; j_call: TRBJ1-1; d_call: .
cdr3_aa: CTSSIYAGSSYEQYF; cdr3_nt: TGTACCAGCAGTATCTACGCCGGGAGCTCCTACGAGCAGTACTTC; clone_size: .; v_call: TRBV6-2/TRBV6-3; j_call: TRBJ2-7; d_call: .
cdr3_aa: CASSEKGSAGELFF; cdr3_nt: TGTGCCAGCAGCGAGAAGGGATCCGCCGGGGAGCTGTTTTTT; clone_size: .; v_call: TRBV7-8; j_call: TRBJ2-2; d_call: .
cdr3_aa: CASSPPPGQGGTNTEAFF; cdr3_nt: TGTGCCAGCAGTCCCCCCCCGGGACAGGGTGGAACGAACACTGAAGCTTTCTTT; clone_size: .; v_call: TRBV6-2/TRBV6-3; j_call: TRBJ1-1; d_call: TRBD1
cdr3_aa: CASSPPSDEQYF; cdr3_nt: TGTGCCAGCAGTCCGCCCTCGGACGAGCAGTACTTC; clone_size: many; v_call: TRBV12-3/TRBV12-4; j_call: TRBJ2-7; d_call: .
cdr3_aa: CASSFHYRNPGPSTGNTIYF; cdr3_nt: TGTGCCAGCAGCTTCCACTACCGAAATCCGGGACCCTCTACTGGAAACACCATATATTTT; clone_size: few; v_call: TRBV5-4; j_call: TRBJ1-3; d_call: .
cdr3_aa: CASSLSSELFYGYTF; cdr3_nt: TGTGCCAGCAGCTTATCTTCAGAACTATTCTATGGCTACACCTTC; clone_size: .; v_call: TRBV7-3; j_call: TRBJ1-2; d_call: .
cdr3_aa: CASRIKGHEQFF; cdr3_nt: TGTGCCAGCAGGATTAAAGGGCATGAGCAGTTCTTC; clone_size: few; v_call: TRBV7-8; j_call: TRBJ2-1; d_call: .
cdr3_aa: CASTLSWGRNQPQHF; cdr3_nt: TGTGCCAGCACCCTTTCTTGGGGGAGGAATCAGCCCCAGCATTTT; clone_size: .; v_call: TRBV2; j_call: TRBJ1-5; d_call: .
cdr3_aa: CASVEGGEQFF; cdr3_nt: TGTGCCAGCGTTGAGGGCGGTGAGCAGTTCTTC; clone_size: few; v_call: TRBV6-1; j_call: TRBJ2-1; d_call: .
cdr3_aa: CASRIKDNGNEQFF; cdr3_nt: TGTGCCAGCAGGATTAAGGACAACGGAAATGAGCAGTTCTTC; clone_size: .; v_call: TRBV7-9; j_call: TRBJ2-1; d_call: .
cdr3_aa: CASSGVTGKNAGNTIYF; cdr3_nt: TGTGCCAGCAGCGGTGTGACAGGGAAAAATGCTGGAAACACCATATATTTT; clone_size: .; v_call: TRBV25-1; j_call: TRBJ1-3; d_call: TRBD1
cdr3_aa: CASRRVGPSTDTQYF; cdr3_nt: TGTGCCTCCCGGAGAGTGGGACCTAGCACAGATACGCAGTATTTT; clone_size: .; v_call: TRBV2; j_call: TRBJ2-3; d_call: .
cdr3_aa: CASSQDPSPNEQFF; cdr3_nt: TGTGCCAGCAGCCAAGATCCCAGCCCCAATGAGCAGTTCTTC; clone_size: .; v_call: TRBV14; j_call: TRBJ2-1; d_call: .
cdr3_aa: CASRPGGLTDTQYF; cdr3_nt: TGTGCCAGCAGGCCAGGGGGCTTGACAGATACGCAGTATTTT; clone_size: .; v_call: TRBV12-3/TRBV12-4; j_call: TRBJ2-3; d_call: TRBD1
cdr3_aa: CASSATTSGMSNTQYF; cdr3_nt: TGTGCCAGCAGCGCCACGACTAGCGGGATGTCAAATACGCAGTATTTT; clone_size: many; v_call: TRBV7-6; j_call: TRBJ2-3; d_call: TRBD2
cdr3_aa: CASSYSTGRYNEQFF; cdr3_nt: TGTGCCAGCAGTTACTCGACCGGAAGGTACAATGAGCAGTTCTTC; clone_size: many; v_call: TRBV6-5; j_call: TRBJ2-1; d_call: .
cdr3_aa: CASRLQGSTVYNEQFF; cdr3_nt: TGTGCCAGCAGACTCCAGGGCTCCACGGTGTACAATGAGCAGTTCTTC; clone_size: .; v_call: TRBV7-9; j_call: TRBJ2-1; d_call: .
cdr3_aa: CASSYFTGEEGYTF; cdr3_nt: TGTGCCAGCAGTTACTTTACAGGGGAAGAGGGCTACACCTTC; clone_size: .; v_call: TRBV6-2/TRBV6-3; j_call: TRBJ1-2; d_call: TRBD1
cdr3_aa: CASSLADWGSYEQYF; cdr3_nt: TGTGCCAGCAGCTTAGCTGATTGGGGCTCCTACGAGCAGTACTTC; clone_size: .; v_call: TRBV7-2; j_call: TRBJ2-7; d_call: .
cdr3_aa: CASSESRPTDTQYF; cdr3_nt: TGCGCCAGCAGTGAGAGCAGACCCACAGATACGCAGTATTTT; clone_size: few; v_call: TRBV10-1; j_call: TRBJ2-3; d_call: .
cdr3_aa: CSADPLADAGLAFTDTQYF; cdr3_nt: TGCAGCGCCGACCCCCTCGCTGATGCGGGACTAGCGTTTACAGATACGCAGTATTTT; clone_size: few; v_call: TRBV29-1; j_call: TRBJ2-3; d_call: TRBD2
cdr3_aa: CASSSVGQGQETQYF; cdr3_nt: TGTGCCAGCAGCTCGGTAGGACAGGGCCAAGAGACCCAGTACTTC; clone_size: few; v_call: TRBV7-9; j_call: TRBJ2-5; d_call: TRBD1
cdr3_aa: CASSRSGGDEHYNEQFF; cdr3_nt: TGTGCCAGCTCTCGAAGCGGGGGGGATGAACACTACAATGAGCAGTTCTTC; clone_size: .; v_call: TRBV18; j_call: TRBJ2-1; d_call: TRBD2
cdr3_aa: CSARDPPGPQHF; cdr3_nt: TGCAGTGCTAGAGATCCCCCGGGGCCCCAGCATTTT; clone_size: once; v_call: TRBV20-1; j_call: TRBJ1-5; d_call: .
cdr3_aa: CASSPSDSYNEQFF; cdr3_nt: TGTGCCAGCAGCCCTTCGGACAGTTACAATGAGCAGTTCTTC; clone_size: few; v_call: TRBV6-5; j_call: TRBJ2-1; d_call: .
cdr3_aa: CASSYGGAANSPLHF; cdr3_nt: TGTGCCAGCAGTTACGGGGGGGCGGCTAATTCACCCCTCCACTTT; clone_size: few; v_call: TRBV6-1; j_call: TRBJ1-6; d_call: .
cdr3_aa: CASSFGQGDEKLFF; cdr3_nt: TGTGCTAGCAGCTTCGGACAGGGGGACGAAAAACTGTTTTTT; clone_size: few; v_call: TRBV7-6; j_call: TRBJ1-4; d_call: TRBD1
cdr3_aa: CASSEYGTMNTEAFF; cdr3_nt: TGTGCCAGCAGTGAATACGGCACCATGAACACTGAAGCTTTCTTT; clone_size: few; v_call: TRBV25-1; j_call: TRBJ1-1; d_call: .
cdr3_aa: CSARWDSYEQYF; cdr3_nt: TGCAGTGCTAGGTGGGACTCCTACGAGCAGTACTTC; clone_size: .; v_call: TRBV20-1; j_call: TRBJ2-7; d_call: .
cdr3_aa: CASGGTQGARTGYGYTF; cdr3_nt: TGTGCCAGTGGAGGGACACAGGGGGCGAGGACCGGTTATGGCTACACCTTC; clone_size: .; v_call: TRBV6-6; j_call: TRBJ1-2; d_call: TRBD1
cdr3_aa: CASGFSPALAATDTQYF; cdr3_nt: TGTGCTAGTGGTTTCTCACCGGCTCTTGCCGCCACAGATACGCAGTATTTT; clone_size: .; v_call: TRBV12-5; j_call: TRBJ2-3; d_call: .
cdr3_aa: CASSGRIRDGYTF; cdr3_nt: TGTGCCAGTAGTGGACGGATCCGAGATGGCTACACCTTC; clone_size: few; v_call: TRBV19; j_call: TRBJ1-2; d_call: .
cdr3_aa: CATSTPGTVNSPLHF; cdr3_nt: TGTGCCACCAGTACACCCGGGACAGTTAATTCACCCCTCCACTTT; clone_size: .; v_call: TRBV15; j_call: TRBJ1-6; d_call: TRBD1
cdr3_aa: CASSLPDRAHEQYF; cdr3_nt: TGTGCCAGCAGTCTTCCCGACAGGGCCCACGAGCAGTACTTC; clone_size: .; v_call: TRBV7-6; j_call: TRBJ2-7; d_call: TRBD1
cdr3_aa: CASSARTGGNEQFF; cdr3_nt: TGTGCCAGCAGCGCCCGGACAGGGGGCAATGAGCAGTTCTTC; clone_size: few; v_call: TRBV7-6; j_call: TRBJ2-1; d_call: TRBD1
cdr3_aa: CSAPDRITEAFF; cdr3_nt: TGCAGCGCCCCAGACAGGATCACTGAAGCTTTCTTT; clone_size: few; v_call: TRBV29-1; j_call: TRBJ1-1; d_call: .
cdr3_aa: CASSSWTFPEAFF; cdr3_nt: TGTGCCAGTAGTTCGTGGACATTTCCTGAAGCTTTCTTT; clone_size: .; v_call: TRBV19; j_call: TRBJ1-1; d_call: .
cdr3_aa: CASSLEGAGTSNQPQHF; cdr3_nt: TGTGCCAGCAGCTTAGAGGGGGCCGGTACTAGCAATCAGCCCCAGCATTTT; clone_size: .; v_call: TRBV13; j_call: TRBJ1-5; d_call: TRBD1
cdr3_aa: CASSNAGLEQETQYF; cdr3_nt: TGTGCCAGCAGCAACGCGGGACTAGAACAAGAGACCCAGTACTTC; clone_size: few; v_call: TRBV27; j_call: TRBJ2-5; d_call: TRBD2